The present T cell receptor (beta chain) was sequenced within a study of T cell repertoires in cytomegalovirus infection (dated by TCRdb to 2018 to 2020). Concerning the study at large: Alongside well-studied HLA-B-restricted epitopes, the peptide stimulations were aimed at recently identified HLA-C-restricted CMV epitopes, whose presentation resists viral immunomodulation. Because public TCR beta signatures pointed to carriage of CMV infection together with the matching HLA type, the HLA type of each donor mattered for the analysis.

The sample was run on an Illumina HiSeq 1500. TCRdb handled the public reads itself, with Q25 trimming in fastp and clone calling in MiXCR, and kept productive beta chains. Every CDR3 protein is listed once, alongside the most common genes and DNA of its rows. The sample table lists about 830,000 distinct CDR3 sequences, around a third of them with a count of one. Of the sample, 9.5% to 15% falls within the top ten clones. At the junction V is shortened by 7 bases and J by 2 bases; bases outside the gene matches: 8. The CDR3 has 16 amino acids, counting the end cysteine and phenylalanine. The DNA shown is the 48-base CDR3, in frame from base 1. CDR1 MDHEN and CDR2 SYDVKM are derived from the germline V gene. The treatment or condition label for this specimen denotes: in vitro stimulation with specific CMV peptide epitopes to enrich CMV-specific T cells. On this clonotype itself: It has no known antigen specificity. The record has no base qualities; no much larger clone is one base away.

Results and caveats for the whole study, not just this receptor: Carriers of CMV infection plus the relevant HLA type were discriminated by the cumulative frequency of public TCR beta family members in the study cohort and in an independent approximately 340-donor cohort. The ex vivo response was dominated by HLA-C-restricted CMV-specific TCR beta clonotypes, and the single most frequent clonotype in two of eight donors was supplied by these HLA-C-restricted clonotypes.

The V and J genes are TRBV28 and TRBJ1-1; TRBD1 fits 12 bases in the junction. Sequencing was performed on cultured CD8+ T cells from PBMCs, taken from culture after CMV antigen stimulation. The receptor comes from a human donor in good health (CMV status not recorded). Some clones in this sample may be carry-over from other donors' samples. The DNA reads as follows: TGTGCCAGCACCCCAGGGACAGGGGGCGCTAACACTGAAGCTTTCTTT. Its translation reads: CASTPGTGGANTEAFF.